The clone carrying this T cell receptor beta chain has more than one count but fewer than ten. What it recognizes is unknown. The data were obtained in a study of vaccination and CD4 T cells after COVID-19. Whole-study context: Two mRNA vaccine doses were given, either BNT162b2 or mRNA-1273. Stimulation of cells relied on overlapping spike peptides derived from SARS-CoV-2, HCoV-NL63, HCoV-OC43 and HCoV-229E.

Germline V gene sequence: CDR1 MNHEY, CDR2 SMNVEV (reference sequence). V gave up 7 bases and J gave up 1 base, with 18 bases separating them. This CDR3 has 16 amino acids. The sample's treatment: approximately nine-day PBMC culture with coronavirus spike peptide pools or control peptides (ViraFEST assay). Samples of CD4+ T cells were obtained from the unexposed donor before the COVID-19 pandemic (2011-2018). Negative selection purified CD4+ T cells after about nine days of culture. Testing used SARS-CoV-2 S/N and four cold-coronavirus spikes on unexposed-donor CD4+ T cells, cells permitting. Sequenced with the Oncomine TCR Beta short-read assay was DNA taken from cultured CD4+ T cells. DNA came from CD4+ T cells after culture. Each CDR3 protein gets one entry after TCRdb re-called the PCR reads with MiXCR. The sample holds fewer than 13,000 distinct CDR3 sequences, roughly a third seen once.

Sequenced: CD4+ T cells from blood, cultured in vitro. This sequence was found in a human donor in good health. The V call is TRBV27, the J call TRBJ2-3; D not certain. CDR3 DNA sequence: TGTGCCAGCAATCTACAGCCCGTTACGGGCACAGATACGCAGTATTTT. It specifies CASNLQPVTGTDTQYF.